This TCR beta chain emerged from a study of tumor-infiltrating lymphocytes in oesophageal squamous cell carcinoma. TCRdb called the PCR reads again in MiXCR, with one record for every CDR3 protein. The sample lists roughly 20,000 distinct CDR3 sequences; approximately 40% were seen once. In its sample, this clonotype is medium-sized (0.01 to 0.1%). The CDR3 loop spans 13 amino acids. Germline lookup yields CDR1 MDHEN and CDR2 SYDVKM. V was clipped by 3 bases and J by 4 bases, with 10 bases between them. The rearrangement uses TRBV28 and TRBJ2-7; D not certain. The receptor comes from a male donor with esophageal squamous cell carcinoma. The sample taken for sequencing was blood. The DNA for the CDR3 is TGTGCCAGCAGTTTTGGTCAAAGTTACGAGCAGTACTTC. This sequence encodes CASSFGQSYEQYF.